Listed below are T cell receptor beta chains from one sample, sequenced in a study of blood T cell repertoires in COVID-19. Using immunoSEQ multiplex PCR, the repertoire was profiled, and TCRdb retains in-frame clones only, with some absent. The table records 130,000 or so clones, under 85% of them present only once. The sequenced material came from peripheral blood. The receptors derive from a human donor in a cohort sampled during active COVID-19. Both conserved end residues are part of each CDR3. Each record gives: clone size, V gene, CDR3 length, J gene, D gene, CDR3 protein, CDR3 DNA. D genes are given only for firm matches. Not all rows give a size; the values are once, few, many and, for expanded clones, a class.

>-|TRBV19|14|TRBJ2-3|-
CASASAGSTDTQYF
TGTGCCAGTGCGTCTGCGGGTAGCACAGATACGCAGTATTTT
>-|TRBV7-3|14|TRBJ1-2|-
CASSLPGRGSGYTF
TGTGCCAGCAGCTTACCTGGCAGGGGCTCTGGCTACACCTTC
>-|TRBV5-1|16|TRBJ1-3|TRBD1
CASSSSGTGIGNTIYF
TGCGCCAGCAGCTCATCCGGGACAGGGATTGGAAACACCATATATTTT
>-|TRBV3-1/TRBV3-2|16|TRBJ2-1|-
CASSQLMTVSYNEQFF
TGTGCCAGCAGCCAACTAATGACAGTCTCCTACAATGAGCAGTTCTTC
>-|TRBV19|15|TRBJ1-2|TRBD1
CASSMTGGGSYGYTF
TGTGCCAGTAGTATGACAGGGGGTGGCTCCTATGGCTACACCTTC
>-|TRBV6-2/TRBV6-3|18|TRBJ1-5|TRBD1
CASSYSGQGLYSNQPQHF
TGTGCCAGCAGTTACTCGGGACAGGGTCTATATAGCAATCAGCCCCAGCATTTT
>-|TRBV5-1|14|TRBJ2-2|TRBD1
CASSLATGVGELFF
TGCGCCAGCAGCTTGGCCACAGGGGTCGGGGAGCTGTTTTTT
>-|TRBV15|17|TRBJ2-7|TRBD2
CATSIGPAGLAGVEQYF
TGTGCCACCAGCATTGGCCCGGCGGGACTAGCGGGAGTAGAGCAGTACTTC
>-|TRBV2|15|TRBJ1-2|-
CASSVRTGANYGYTF
TGTGCCAGCAGTGTCAGGACTGGAGCTAACTATGGCTACACCTTC
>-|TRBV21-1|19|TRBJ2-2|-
CASSPPWLAGKRGTGELFF
TGTGCCAGCAGCCCCCCTTGGCTAGCGGGAAAGAGGGGCACCGGGGAGCTGTTTTTT
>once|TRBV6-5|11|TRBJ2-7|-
CTSGRDYEQYF
TGTACCTCGGGCAGGGACTACGAGCAGTACTTC
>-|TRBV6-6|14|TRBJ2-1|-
CASSPTGSYNEQFF
TGTGCCAGCAGTCCCACGGGCTCCTACAATGAGCAGTTCTTC
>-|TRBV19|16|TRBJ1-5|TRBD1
CASRTTGTGKDQPQHF
TGTGCCAGTAGGACGACTGGGACAGGGAAGGATCAGCCCCAGCATTTT
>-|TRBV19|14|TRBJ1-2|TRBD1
CASSAGTGFRGYTF
TGTGCCAGTAGTGCCGGGACAGGGTTTCGTGGCTACACCTTC
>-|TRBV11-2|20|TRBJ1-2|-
CASSLEPYYRVGTPNYGYTF
TGTGCCAGCAGCTTAGAGCCCTATTACAGGGTCGGGACGCCGAACTATGGCTACACCTTC
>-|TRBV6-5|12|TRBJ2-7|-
CASSSPRYEQYF
TGTGCCAGCAGCTCCCCTCGTTACGAGCAGTACTTC
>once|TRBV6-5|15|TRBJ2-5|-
CASSYEQGRGETQYF
TGTGCCAGCAGTTACGAACAGGGACGCGGGGAGACCCAGTACTTC
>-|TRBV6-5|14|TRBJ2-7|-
CASSYFGQFYEQYF
TGTGCCAGCAGTTACTTCGGACAGTTCTACGAGCAGTACTTC
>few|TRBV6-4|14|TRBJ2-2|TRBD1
CASRTGNGAGELFF
TGTGCCAGCAGGACAGGGAACGGGGCCGGGGAGCTGTTTTTT
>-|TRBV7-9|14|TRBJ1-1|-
CASSLEGFGTEAFF
TGTGCCAGCAGCTTAGAGGGGTTCGGGACTGAAGCTTTCTTT
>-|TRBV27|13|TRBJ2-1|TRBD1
CASSRTGENEQFF
TGTGCCAGCAGTCGGACAGGGGAAAATGAGCAGTTCTTC
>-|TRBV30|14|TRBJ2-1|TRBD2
CALRGSGSYNEQFF
TGTGCCCTCCGAGGGAGCGGGAGCTACAATGAGCAGTTCTTC
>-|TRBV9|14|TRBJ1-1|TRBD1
CASSVRDRNTEAFF
TGTGCCAGCAGCGTCCGGGACAGGAACACTGAAGCTTTCTTT
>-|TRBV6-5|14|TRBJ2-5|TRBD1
CASNLQGLGETQYF
TGTGCCAGCAACTTACAGGGGTTGGGAGAGACCCAGTACTTC
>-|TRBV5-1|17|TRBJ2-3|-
CASSLASRDSGTDTQYF
TGCGCCAGCAGCTTGGCCTCGAGGGACTCCGGCACAGATACGCAGTATTTT
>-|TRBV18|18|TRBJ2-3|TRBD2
CASSPPGLAGGSTDTQYF
TGTGCCAGCTCGCCCCCGGGACTAGCGGGAGGAAGCACAGATACGCAGTATTTT
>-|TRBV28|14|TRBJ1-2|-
CASSLGTGDFGYTF
TGTGCCAGCAGTTTAGGCACAGGCGACTTTGGCTACACCTTC
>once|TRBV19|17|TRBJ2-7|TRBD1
CASSPGTGQTNPYEQYF
TGTGCCAGTAGTCCCGGAACGGGACAGACGAACCCCTACGAGCAGTACTTC
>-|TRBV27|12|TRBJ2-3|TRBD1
CASSPSTGNGYF
TGTGCCAGCAGTCCATCGACAGGGAATGGGTATTTT
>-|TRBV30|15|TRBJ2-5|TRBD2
CAWSAPTSGKETQYF
TGTGCCTGGAGTGCCCCCACTAGCGGGAAGGAGACCCAGTACTTC
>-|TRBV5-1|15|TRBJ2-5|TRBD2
CASSASGASQETQYF
TGCGCCAGCAGCGCAAGCGGGGCGTCCCAAGAGACCCAGTACTTC
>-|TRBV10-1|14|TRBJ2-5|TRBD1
CARGSGTGGETQYF
TGCGCCAGAGGGTCCGGGACAGGCGGAGAGACCCAGTACTTC
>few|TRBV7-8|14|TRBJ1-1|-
CASSPQGAITEAFF
TGTGCCAGCAGCCCACAGGGTGCGATCACTGAAGCTTTCTTT
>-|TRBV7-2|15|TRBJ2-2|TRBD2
CASSLRLAGGGELFF
TGTGCCAGCAGCTTAAGACTAGCGGGAGGCGGGGAGCTGTTTTTT
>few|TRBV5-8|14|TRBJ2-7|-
CASSLYGRGYEQYF
TGTGCCAGCAGCTTGTACGGCAGAGGCTACGAGCAGTACTTC
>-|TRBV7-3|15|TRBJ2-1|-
CASSENRQPDNEQFF
TGTGCCAGCAGCGAAAACAGACAGCCTGACAATGAGCAGTTCTTC
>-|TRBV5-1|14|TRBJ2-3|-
CASSLPGYTDTQYF
TGCGCCAGCAGCTTGCCGGGGTACACAGATACGCAGTATTTT
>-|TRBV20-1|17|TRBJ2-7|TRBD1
CSASPPPGSDRRYEQYF
TGCAGTGCTAGTCCACCCCCGGGATCGGACAGGCGCTACGAGCAGTACTTC
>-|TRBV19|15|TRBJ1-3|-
CASSIGSRAGNTIYF
TGTGCCAGTAGTATAGGGAGTCGGGCTGGAAACACCATATATTTT
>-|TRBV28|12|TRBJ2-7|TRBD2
CASSLGAGTRWF
TGTGCCAGCAGTTTAGGGGCCGGGACTAGATGGTTC
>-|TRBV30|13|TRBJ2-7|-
CAWSGGQGHEQYF
TGTGCCTGGAGTGGAGGCCAGGGTCACGAGCAGTACTTC
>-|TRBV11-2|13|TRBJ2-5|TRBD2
CASSLDRGGTQYF
TGTGCCAGCAGCTTAGATCGGGGGGGGACCCAGTACTTC
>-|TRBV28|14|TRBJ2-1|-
CASIAGDSYNEQFF
TGTGCCAGCATCGCAGGTGATTCCTACAATGAGCAGTTCTTC
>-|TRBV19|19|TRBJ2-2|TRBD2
CASSIGLAGGLGVTGELFF
TGTGCCAGTAGTATCGGACTAGCGGGAGGGCTCGGGGTCACCGGGGAGCTGTTTTTT
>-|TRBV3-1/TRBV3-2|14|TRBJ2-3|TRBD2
CASREVAGGPRQYF
TGTGCCAGCAGGGAGGTAGCGGGAGGGCCCAGGCAGTATTTT
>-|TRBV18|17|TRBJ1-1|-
CASSPGDSWMTGAVAFF
TGTGCCAGCTCACCAGGGGATAGTTGGATGACAGGAGCCGTGGCTTTCTTT
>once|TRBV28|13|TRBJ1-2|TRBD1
CASSSAGGSGYTF
TGTGCCAGCAGTTCGGCAGGGGGAAGTGGCTACACCTTC
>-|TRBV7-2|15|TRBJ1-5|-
CASSLSRGRNQPQHF
TGTGCCAGCAGCTTAAGCAGGGGTCGCAATCAGCCCCAGCATTTT
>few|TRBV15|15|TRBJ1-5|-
CATSRDRVQGQPQHF
TGTGCCACCAGCAGAGATCGTGTCCAGGGCCAGCCCCAGCATTTT
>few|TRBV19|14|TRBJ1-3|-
CASSIVASGNTIYF
TGTGCCAGTAGTATAGTAGCCTCTGGAAACACCATATATTTT
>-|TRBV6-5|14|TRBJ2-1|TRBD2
CASSRLAGAREQFF
TGTGCCAGCAGCAGACTAGCGGGAGCTAGGGAGCAGTTCTTC
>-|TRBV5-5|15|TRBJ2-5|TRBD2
CASSLRGGGWETQYF
TGTGCCAGCAGCTTGCGCGGGGGTGGTTGGGAGACCCAGTACTTC
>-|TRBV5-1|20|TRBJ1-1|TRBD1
CASSFRSPAGGEKMGTEAFF
TGCGCCAGCAGCTTCCGCTCCCCGGCAGGGGGCGAGAAGATGGGCACTGAAGCTTTCTTT
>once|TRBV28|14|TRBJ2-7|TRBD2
CASRDSGNSYEQYF
TGTGCCAGCAGGGATAGCGGGAACTCCTACGAGCAGTACTTC
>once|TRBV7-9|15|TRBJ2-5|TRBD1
CASSLAPGQLETQYF
TGTGCCAGCAGCTTAGCGCCGGGACAGCTGGAGACCCAGTACTTC